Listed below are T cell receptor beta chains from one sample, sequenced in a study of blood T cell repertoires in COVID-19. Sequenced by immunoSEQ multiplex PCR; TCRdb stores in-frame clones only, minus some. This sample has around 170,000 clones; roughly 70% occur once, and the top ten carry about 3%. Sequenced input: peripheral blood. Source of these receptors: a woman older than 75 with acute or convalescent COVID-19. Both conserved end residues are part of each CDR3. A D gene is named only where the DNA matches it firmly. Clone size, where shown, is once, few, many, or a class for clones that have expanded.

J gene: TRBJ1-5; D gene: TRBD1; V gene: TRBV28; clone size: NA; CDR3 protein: CASSFSRQGRNQPQHF; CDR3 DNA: TGTGCCAGCAGTTTCTCCCGACAGGGGAGGAACCAGCCCCAGCATTTT
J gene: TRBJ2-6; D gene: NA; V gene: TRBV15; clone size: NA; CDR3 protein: CATSREGSPSGANVLTF; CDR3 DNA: TGTGCCACCAGCAGGGAGGGCTCCCCCTCTGGGGCCAACGTCCTGACTTTC
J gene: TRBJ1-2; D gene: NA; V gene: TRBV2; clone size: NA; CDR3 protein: CASKLTRDKNYGYTF; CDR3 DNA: TGTGCCAGCAAACTTACTCGGGACAAGAACTATGGCTACACCTTC
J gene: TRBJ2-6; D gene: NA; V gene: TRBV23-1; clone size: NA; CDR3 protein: CASSQSAGFSSGANVLTF; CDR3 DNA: TGCGCCAGCAGTCAATCGGCGGGGTTTAGCTCTGGGGCCAACGTCCTGACTTTC
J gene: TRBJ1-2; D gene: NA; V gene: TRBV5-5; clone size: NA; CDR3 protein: CASSLDTFQGTYGYTF; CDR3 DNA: TGTGCCAGCAGCTTGGATACTTTCCAGGGGACCTATGGCTACACCTTC
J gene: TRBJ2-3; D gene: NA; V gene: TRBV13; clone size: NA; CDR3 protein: CASSLNAGVTDTQYF; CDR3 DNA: TGTGCCAGCAGCTTAAATGCGGGTGTCACAGATACGCAGTATTTT
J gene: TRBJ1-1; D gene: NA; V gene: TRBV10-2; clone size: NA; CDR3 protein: CASSHREGPSAEAFF; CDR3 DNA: TGCGCCAGCAGTCACAGGGAGGGCCCCAGTGCTGAAGCTTTTTTT
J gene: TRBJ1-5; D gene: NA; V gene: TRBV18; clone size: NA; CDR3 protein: CASSPSGGNQPQHF; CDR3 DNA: TGTGCCAGCTCACCTTCGGGGGGCAATCAGCCCCAGCATTTT
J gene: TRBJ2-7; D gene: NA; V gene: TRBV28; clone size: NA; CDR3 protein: CASSLVRGPYEQYF; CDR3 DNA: TGTGCCAGCAGTTTAGTTCGGGGTCCCTACGAGCAGTACTTC
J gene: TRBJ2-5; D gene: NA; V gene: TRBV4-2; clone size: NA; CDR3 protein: CASSQGSQETQYF; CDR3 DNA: TGTGCCAGCAGCCAGGGCAGTCAAGAGACCCAGTACTTC
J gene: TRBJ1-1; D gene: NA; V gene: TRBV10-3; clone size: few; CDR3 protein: CAISETGEAFF; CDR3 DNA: TGTGCCATCAGTGAAACAGGGGAAGCTTTCTTT
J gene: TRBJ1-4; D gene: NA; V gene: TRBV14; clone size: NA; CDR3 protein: CASSQDPTDEKLFF; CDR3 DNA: TGTGCCAGCAGCCAAGATCCGACAGATGAAAAACTGTTTTTT
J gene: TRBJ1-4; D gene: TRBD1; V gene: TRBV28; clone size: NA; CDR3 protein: CASTAPGTGNEKLFF; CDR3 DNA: TGTGCCAGCACCGCCCCCGGGACAGGGAATGAAAAACTGTTTTTT
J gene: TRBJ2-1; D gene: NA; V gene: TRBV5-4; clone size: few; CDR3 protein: CASSFGGGDEQFF; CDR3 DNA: TGTGCCAGCAGCTTTGGGGGGGGCGATGAGCAGTTCTTC
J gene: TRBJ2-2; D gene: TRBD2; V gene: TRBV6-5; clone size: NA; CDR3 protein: CASLAGAANTGELFF; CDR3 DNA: TGTGCCAGCTTAGCGGGGGCCGCGAACACCGGGGAGCTGTTTTTT
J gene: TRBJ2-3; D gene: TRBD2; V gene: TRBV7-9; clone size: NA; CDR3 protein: CASSPNRLAGGTDTQYF; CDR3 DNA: TGTGCCAGCAGCCCTAACAGACTAGCGGGAGGCACAGATACGCAGTATTTT
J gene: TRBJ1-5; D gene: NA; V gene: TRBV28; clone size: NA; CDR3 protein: CASITGRGSQPQHF; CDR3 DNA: TGTGCCAGCATTACCGGACGGGGGAGTCAGCCCCAGCATTTT
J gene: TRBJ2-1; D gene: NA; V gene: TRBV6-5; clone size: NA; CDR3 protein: CASSYQPTGSYNEQFF; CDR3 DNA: TGTGCCAGCAGTTACCAACCTACAGGGAGCTACAATGAGCAGTTCTTC
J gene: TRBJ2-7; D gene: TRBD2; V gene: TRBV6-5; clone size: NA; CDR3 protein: CASSYSGTTTYEQYF; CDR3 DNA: TGTGCCAGCAGTTACTCTGGGACTACAACCTACGAGCAGTACTTC
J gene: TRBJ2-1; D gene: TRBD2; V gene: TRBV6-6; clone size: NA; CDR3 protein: CASSHPLTSGRVNEQFF; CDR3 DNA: TGTGCCAGCAGTCACCCCTTAACTAGCGGGAGGGTAAATGAGCAGTTCTTC
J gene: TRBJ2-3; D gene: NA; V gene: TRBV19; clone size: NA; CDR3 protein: CATSRRVFAGRRDADTQYF; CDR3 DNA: TGTGCCACCTCGAGGAGAGTATTTGCGGGGAGGCGGGACGCAGATACGCAGTATTTT
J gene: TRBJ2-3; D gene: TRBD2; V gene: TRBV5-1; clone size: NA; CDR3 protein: CASSNGLAGGTDTQYF; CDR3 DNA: TGCGCCAGCAGCAACGGACTAGCGGGAGGGACAGATACGCAGTATTTT
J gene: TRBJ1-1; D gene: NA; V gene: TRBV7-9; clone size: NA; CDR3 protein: CASSPDSFMNTEAFF; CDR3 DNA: TGTGCCAGCAGCCCCGACAGTTTCATGAACACTGAAGCTTTCTTT
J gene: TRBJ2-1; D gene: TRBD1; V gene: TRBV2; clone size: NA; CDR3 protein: CASRGQVHNEQFF; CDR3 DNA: TGTGCCAGCAGGGGACAGGTCCACAATGAGCAGTTCTTC
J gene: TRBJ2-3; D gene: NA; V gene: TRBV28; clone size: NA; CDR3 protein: CASSFGGSRHTQYF; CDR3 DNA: TGTGCCAGCAGTTTTGGGGGGAGTCGACATACGCAGTATTTT
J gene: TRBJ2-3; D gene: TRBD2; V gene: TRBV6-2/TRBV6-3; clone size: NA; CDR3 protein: CASSYSTRGGRGTDTQYF; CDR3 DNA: TGTGCCAGCAGTTACTCGACTAGAGGCGGGAGGGGCACAGATACGCAGTATTTT
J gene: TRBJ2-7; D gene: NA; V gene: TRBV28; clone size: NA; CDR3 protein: CASSGHGPTYEQYF; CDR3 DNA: TGTGCCAGCAGTGGACATGGACCTACCTACGAGCAGTACTTC
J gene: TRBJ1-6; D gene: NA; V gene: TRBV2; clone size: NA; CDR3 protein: CARRQDNSPLHF; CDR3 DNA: TGTGCCAGGCGACAGGATAATTCACCCCTCCACTTT
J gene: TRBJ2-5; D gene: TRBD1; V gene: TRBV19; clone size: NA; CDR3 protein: CASSLGQGALETQYF; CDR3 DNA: TGTGCCAGTAGTTTGGGACAGGGGGCATTAGAGACCCAGTACTTC
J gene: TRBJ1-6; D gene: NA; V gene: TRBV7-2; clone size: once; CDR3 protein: CASSLSRGARYNSPLHF; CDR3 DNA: TGTGCCAGCAGCTTAAGTCGGGGGGCGCGGTATAATTCACCCCTCCACTTT
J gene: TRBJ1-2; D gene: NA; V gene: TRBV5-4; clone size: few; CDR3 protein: CASRPDSLYGYTF; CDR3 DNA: TGTGCCAGCAGACCGGACAGCCTCTATGGCTACACCTTC
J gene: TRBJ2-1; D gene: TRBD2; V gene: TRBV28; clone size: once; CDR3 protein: CASSPSLAGTYNEQFF; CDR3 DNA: TGTGCCAGCAGTCCCTCTCTAGCGGGTACATACAATGAGCAGTTCTTC
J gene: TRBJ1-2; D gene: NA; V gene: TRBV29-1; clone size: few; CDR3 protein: CSVGLDSWSYTF; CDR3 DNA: TGCAGCGTTGGCCTCGACAGTTGGAGCTACACCTTC
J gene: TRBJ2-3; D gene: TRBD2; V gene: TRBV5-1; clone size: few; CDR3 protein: CASSEIAGGSTDTQYF; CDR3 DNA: TGCGCCAGCAGCGAGATAGCGGGAGGGAGCACAGATACGCAGTATTTT
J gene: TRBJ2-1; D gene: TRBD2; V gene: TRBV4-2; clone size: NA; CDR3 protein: CASSRGSLGSGGSYNEQFF; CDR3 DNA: TGTGCCAGCAGCCGAGGGAGTTTAGGTAGCGGGGGCTCCTACAATGAGCAGTTCTTC
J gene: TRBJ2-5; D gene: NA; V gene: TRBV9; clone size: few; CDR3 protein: CASTGVEETQYF; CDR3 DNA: TGTGCCAGCACGGGGGTAGAAGAGACCCAGTACTTC
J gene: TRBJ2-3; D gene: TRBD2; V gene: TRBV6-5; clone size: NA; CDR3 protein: CASSSSGTSTDTQYF; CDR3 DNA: TGTGCCAGCAGTTCTAGCGGGACTAGCACAGATACGCAGTATTTT
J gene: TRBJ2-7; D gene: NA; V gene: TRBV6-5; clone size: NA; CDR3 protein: CASKDSGAYEQYF; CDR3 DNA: TGTGCCAGCAAAGATAGCGGAGCCTACGAGCAGTACTTC
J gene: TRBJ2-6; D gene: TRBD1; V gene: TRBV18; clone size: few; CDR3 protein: CASSISGTGLSGANVLTF; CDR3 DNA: TGTGCCAGCTCAATTTCCGGGACAGGGCTCTCTGGGGCCAACGTCCTGACTTTC
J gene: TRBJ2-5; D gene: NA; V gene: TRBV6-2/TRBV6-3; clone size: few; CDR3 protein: CASSSPLARYEETQYF; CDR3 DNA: TGTGCCAGCAGTTCCCCGCTAGCGCGCTATGAAGAGACCCAGTACTTC
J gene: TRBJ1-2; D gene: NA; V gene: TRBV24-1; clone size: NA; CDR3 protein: CATSQGSYGYTF; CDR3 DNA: TGTGCCACCAGCCAGGGAAGCTATGGCTACACCTTC
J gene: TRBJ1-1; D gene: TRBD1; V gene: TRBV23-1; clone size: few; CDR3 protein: CASISRGEAEAFF; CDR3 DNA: TGCGCCAGCATTTCCAGGGGGGAAGCTGAAGCTTTCTTT
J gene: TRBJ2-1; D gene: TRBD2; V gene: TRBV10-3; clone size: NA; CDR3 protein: CATHSGSNEQFF; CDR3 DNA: TGTGCCACACATAGCGGGAGTAATGAGCAGTTCTTC
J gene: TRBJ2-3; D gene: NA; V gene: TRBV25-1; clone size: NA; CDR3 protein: CASSGTVPTTDTQYF; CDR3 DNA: TGTGCCAGCAGTGGAACAGTTCCCACCACAGATACGCAGTATTTT